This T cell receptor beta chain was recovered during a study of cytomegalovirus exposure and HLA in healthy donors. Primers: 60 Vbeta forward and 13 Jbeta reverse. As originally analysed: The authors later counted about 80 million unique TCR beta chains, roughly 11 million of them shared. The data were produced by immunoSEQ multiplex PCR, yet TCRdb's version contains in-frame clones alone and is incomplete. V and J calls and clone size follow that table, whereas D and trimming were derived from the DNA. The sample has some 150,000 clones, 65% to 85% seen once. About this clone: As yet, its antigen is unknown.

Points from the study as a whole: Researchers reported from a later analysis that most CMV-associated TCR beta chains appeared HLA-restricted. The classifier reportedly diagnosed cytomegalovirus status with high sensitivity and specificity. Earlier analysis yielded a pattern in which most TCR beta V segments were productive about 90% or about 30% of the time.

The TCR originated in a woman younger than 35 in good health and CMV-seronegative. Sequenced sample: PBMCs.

As DNA, the CDR3 is TGTGCCAGCAGTGGCGGGACTAGCGGTAATGAGCAGTTCTTC. Protein sequence: CASSGGTSGNEQFF. The chain combines TRBV6-4 with TRBJ2-1; TRBD2 aligns across 11 bases. This CDR3 has 14 amino acids. V dropped 4 bases and J dropped 7; count of bases not matched to a gene: 3. Germline CDR1 reads MRHNA; CDR2 reads SNTAGT.